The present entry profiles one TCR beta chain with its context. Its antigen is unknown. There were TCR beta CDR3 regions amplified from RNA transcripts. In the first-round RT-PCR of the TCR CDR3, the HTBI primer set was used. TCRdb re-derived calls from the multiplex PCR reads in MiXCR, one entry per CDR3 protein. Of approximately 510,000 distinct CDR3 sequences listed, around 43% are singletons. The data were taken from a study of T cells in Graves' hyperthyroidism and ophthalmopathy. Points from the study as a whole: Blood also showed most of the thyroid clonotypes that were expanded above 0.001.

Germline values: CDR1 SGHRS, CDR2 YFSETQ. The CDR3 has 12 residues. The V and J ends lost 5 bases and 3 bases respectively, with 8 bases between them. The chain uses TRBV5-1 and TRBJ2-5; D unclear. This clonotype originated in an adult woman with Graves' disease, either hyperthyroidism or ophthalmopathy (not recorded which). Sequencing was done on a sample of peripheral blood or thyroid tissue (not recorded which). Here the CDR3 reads CASRVREETQYF. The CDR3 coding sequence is TGCGCCAGCAGGGTTCGGGAAGAGACCCAGTACTTC.